This T cell receptor (beta chain) was profiled in a study of OX40 agonist ivuxolimab in advanced cancers. Clones were sequenced by immunoSEQ multiplex PCR, and TCRdb holds only the in-frame ones, with some missing. The sample holds just over 90,000 clones, roughly 92% seen once. This CDR3 has 14 amino acids. Germline CDR1 and CDR2: MNHNY and SVGAGI (reference sequence). The V gene is TRBV6-6, the J gene TRBJ2-5; no reliable D call. The J call may be wrong; the DNA end is better matched by TRBJ2-7. The material was CD4+ or CD8+ T cells sorted from blood, obtained in a trial of the OX40 agonist ivuxolimab. This clonotype was obtained from an adult with an advanced solid tumor such as melanoma, head and neck, liver or kidney cancer. For the CDR3, the DNA is TGTGCCAGCACCCCCAGAGTAGCTCCCTACGAGCAGTACTTC. Protein product: CASTPRVAPYEQYF.